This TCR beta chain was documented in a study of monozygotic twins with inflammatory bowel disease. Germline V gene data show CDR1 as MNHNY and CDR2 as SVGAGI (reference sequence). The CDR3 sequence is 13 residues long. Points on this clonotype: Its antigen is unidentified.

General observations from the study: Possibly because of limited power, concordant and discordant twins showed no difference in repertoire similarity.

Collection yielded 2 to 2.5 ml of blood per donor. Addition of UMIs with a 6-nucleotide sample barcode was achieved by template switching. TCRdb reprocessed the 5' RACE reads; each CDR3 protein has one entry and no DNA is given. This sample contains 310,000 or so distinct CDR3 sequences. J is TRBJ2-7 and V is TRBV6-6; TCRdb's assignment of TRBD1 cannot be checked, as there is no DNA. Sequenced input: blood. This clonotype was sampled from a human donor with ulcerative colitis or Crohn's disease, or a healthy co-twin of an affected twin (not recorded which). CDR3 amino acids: CASTRGRSYEQYF.